The 30 T cell receptor beta chains presented below share a single source sample, sequenced in a study of T cells in Graves' hyperthyroidism and ophthalmopathy. There were TCR beta CDR3 regions amplified from RNA transcripts. When the TCR CDR3 underwent first-round RT-PCR, the HTBI primer set was used. TCRdb reprocessed the multiplex PCR reads with MiXCR, giving one entry per CDR3 protein. Here the sample spans under 750,000 distinct CDR3 sequences, around a sixth being singletons. The specimen was blood. These receptors all come from a woman between 45 and 65 years old with Graves' hyperthyroidism that later progressed to Graves' ophthalmopathy.

The count of this clonotype is one. Germline and junction disagree at one end, which may indicate a read error. This chain links TRBV13 with TRBJ1-2, with unresolved D. The V gene's germline CDR1 is PRHDT and CDR2 FYEKMQ (reference sequence). The CDR3 covers 13 residues. CDR3 sequence (DNA): TGTGCCAGCAGTTTACGGGAGCGCTATGGCTTCACCTTC. Translating it yields CASSLRERYGFTF.

This clonotype occurred a few times. CDR3 DNA sequence: TGTGCCAGCAGCCAAGGAGGGGGCCTCGCCACAGATACGCAGTATTTT. It specifies CASSQGGGLATDTQYF. The gene calls are TRBV14 and TRBJ2-3, with 7 bases identical to TRBD1. Germline V gene data show CDR1 as SGHDN and CDR2 as FVKESK. V lost 1 base, J lost 2 bases, and 6 bases stayed unmatched. The CDR3 totals 16 residues.

This clonotype was seen repeatedly, ten times or more. The rearrangement uses TRBV6-1 and TRBJ1-1; 9 bases line up with TRBD1. Germline V gene lookup returns CDR1 MNHNS and CDR2 SASEGT. This CDR3 is built from 14 residues. V trimming: 3 bases; J trimming: 8 bases; junction bases outside the gene matches: 7. For the CDR3, the DNA is TGTGCCAGCAGTGACCCGCCGGGACAGGGAGAAGCTTTCTTT. It yields the protein CASSDPPGQGEAFF.

About this clonotype: This may be a read error, as it is one base from a much larger clone. The chain uses TRBV11-2 and TRBJ2-5; D might be TRBD1 (5 bases). The CDR3 has 14 residues. The ends were cut back, 5 bases at V and 1 base at J, with 11 bases in the middle. Germline V CDR1 and CDR2: SGHAT, FQNNGV. CDR3 nucleotide sequence: TGTGCCAGCAGCACATTGGACATCCAAGAGACCCAGTACTTC. This sequence encodes CASSTLDIQETQYF.

The rearrangement joins TRBV5-5 to TRBJ2-1; the match to TRBD2 covers 11 bases. CDR3 length: 17 residues. The V segment lost 0 bases and the J segment 1 base; nucleotides outside the gene matches: 3. CDR1 is SGHKS, CDR2 YYEKEE, per germline (reference sequence). This chain's CDR3 is CASSLVSGGGSYNEQFF. The CDR3 DNA reads as TGTGCCAGCAGCTTGGTTAGCGGGGGGGGTTCCTACAATGAGCAGTTCTTC.

This clonotype was recorded a few times. The chain uses TRBV5-1 and TRBJ1-4; D gene ambiguous. The ends were cut back, 0 bases at V and 8 bases at J, with 8 bases in the middle. The CDR3 has 13 residues. Germline V gives CDR1 SGHRS, CDR2 YFSETQ. The DNA of the CDR3 is TGCGCCAGCAGCTTGGGACTTTTGGAAAAACTGTTTTTT. This gives the protein CASSLGLLEKLFF.

The chain recombines TRBV6-1 with TRBJ2-7; D ambiguous. Trimming took off 5 bases at V and 0 bases at J, with 14 bases between the two ends. CDR3 length: 15 amino acids. Germline V gene lookup returns CDR1 MNHNS and CDR2 SASEGT. In DNA, the CDR3 is TGTGCCAGCAGTCTACACCACAGCATCTCCTACGAGCAGTACTTC. Protein: CASSLHHSISYEQYF.

In this sample, this clonotype turned up many times. The genes are TRBV5-6 and TRBJ2-1, with 7 bases that match TRBD1. Trimming removed 4 bases from V and 4 bases from J; junction bases left unmatched: 5. Germline CDR1 SGHDT, CDR2 YYEEEE. The CDR3 covers 14 residues. The CDR3 protein is CASSPGTVYNEQFF. The CDR3, as DNA: TGTGCCAGCAGCCCTGGGACAGTTTACAATGAGCAGTTCTTC.

This clonotype has a count of ten or more. The genes are TRBV11-2 and TRBJ2-7, with D maybe TRBD1 (5 bases). CDR1 and CDR2 from the germline V gene are SGHAT and FQNNGV. V was trimmed by 1 base and J by 2 bases, leaving 12 bases between them. The CDR3 sequence is 15 residues long. CDR3 residues: CASSLGSGQTYEQYF. CDR3 in DNA: TGTGCCAGCAGCTTAGGGTCAGGGCAGACCTACGAGCAGTACTTC.

This clonotype was observed at least ten times. The V gene is TRBV5-1, the J gene TRBJ2-1; 8 bases line up with TRBD1. Losses at the gene ends were 0 bases for V and 4 bases for J; bases not matched to a gene: 3. Germline CDR1 reads SGHRS; CDR2 reads YFSETQ. There are 15 residues in the CDR3. This CDR3 is CASSLGGDRYNEQFF. The CDR3 coding sequence is TGCGCCAGCAGCTTGGGCGGGGACAGGTACAATGAGCAGTTCTTC.

J is TRBJ2-3 and V is TRBV5-1; the match to TRBD2 covers 16 bases. Germline V gene sequence: CDR1 SGHRS, CDR2 YFSETQ. The CDR3 consists of 19 residues. Trimming at V came to 0 bases and at J to 5 bases, leaving 9 bases not matched to a gene. The CDR3 coding sequence is TGCGCCAGCAGCTTGGGGCCGGGACTAGCGGGGGGGCCGAGAGATACGCAGTATTTT. Translated, it gives CASSLGPGLAGGPRDTQYF.

This clonotype was counted many times. The rearrangement joins TRBV20-1 to TRBJ2-3; 9 bases agree with TRBD2. The CDR3 sequence is 14 residues long. The junction had 6 bases not matched to a gene; V was cut back by 5 bases and J by 3 bases. Germline V CDR1 and CDR2: DFQATT, SNEGSKA (reference sequence). CDR3 in DNA: TGCAGTGCTCTCCCGGGACTAGCAACAGATACGCAGTATTTT. Its protein is CSALPGLATDTQYF.

This clonotype was seen a handful of times. This rearrangement joins TRBV5-1 to TRBJ1-3, with 8 bases matching TRBD1. CDR1 and CDR2 from the germline V gene are SGHRS and YFSETQ. With V trimmed by 2 bases and J by 8 bases, 12 bases remained unmatched. The CDR3 covers 16 residues. The CDR3 DNA is TGCGCCAGCAGCTTCTCGGGACAGGCCCGGAGGGACACCATATATTTT. Translated, it gives CASSFSGQARRDTIYF.

This clonotype appeared a few times. The chain uses TRBV5-5 and TRBJ1-2; D is perhaps TRBD1 (5 bases). The CDR3 extends over 13 amino acids. Trimming cost V 7 bases and J 2 bases, with 12 bases left between them. Germline CDR1 SGHKS, CDR2 YYEKEE (reference sequence). The CDR3 protein is CASAGGRNYGYTF. CDR3 nucleotides: TGTGCCAGCGCGGGGGGTCGCAACTATGGCTACACCTTC. Together with reference TRBV5-5 and TRBJ1-2, the CDR3 gives the full variable domain: DAGVTQSPTHLIKTRGQQVTLRCSPISGHKSVSWYQQVLGQGPQFIFQYYEKEERGRGNFPDRFSARQFPNYSSELNVNALLLGDSALYLCASAGGRNYGYTFGSGTRLTVV.

This clonotype has only a few counts. This sequence joins TRBV19 and TRBJ1-1, with no clear D. CDR3 length equals 14 residues. Trimming shortened V by 3 bases and J by 3 bases, and 11 bases separated the two germline ends. Germline V gene data show CDR1 as LNHDA and CDR2 as SQIVND (reference sequence). CDR3 region: CASSIDGRYTEAFF. The CDR3 DNA sequence: TGTGCCAGTAGTATCGATGGGAGGTACACTGAAGCTTTCTTT.

This clonotype was seen only a few times. The gene calls are TRBV10-3 and TRBJ2-5, with a tentative D call TRBD1 (5 bases). In germline, CDR1 is ENHRY, CDR2 SYGVKD. Trimming shortened V by 0 bases and J by 5 bases, and 13 bases separated the two germline ends. The CDR3 covers 15 residues. The CDR3 coding sequence is TGTGCCATCAGTGAGTCTGGGGCAGGGCCGGAGACCCAGTACTTC. It codes for CAISESGAGPETQYF.

At least ten counts were recorded for this clonotype. This chain links TRBV7-8 with TRBJ1-5, with D possibly TRBD1 on 5 matching bases. The CDR3 has 16 residues. Per germline, CDR1 SGHVS and CDR2 FQNEAQ. The germline V and J ends were trimmed by 1 base and 2 bases, with 12 bases remaining between them. The CDR3 here is CASSLGGAQGNQPQHF. Written as DNA, the CDR3 is TGTGCCAGCAGCTTAGGCGGGGCGCAGGGCAATCAGCCCCAGCATTTT.

The table lists this clonotype with a few counts. The rearrangement uses TRBV9 and TRBJ2-1; 7 bases fit TRBD2. CDR1 and CDR2 (germline): SGDLS, YYNGEE. CDR3 length: 16 amino acids. Trimming cost V 0 bases and J 8 bases; bases outside gene matches: 11. CDR3: CASSVVSGESSDEQFF. The CDR3 DNA reads as TGTGCCAGCAGCGTAGTGAGCGGGGAGTCATCCGATGAGCAGTTCTTC.

This clonotype was counted at least ten times. This chain connects TRBV5-4 to TRBJ1-2; D not resolved. The CDR3 is 13 amino acids. V was shortened by 4 bases and J by 5 bases, with 12 bases between the two germline ends. The germline V gene has CDR1 SGHNT and CDR2 YYREEE (reference sequence). The CDR3 loop is CASSPITQYGYTF. The CDR3 nucleotides read TGTGCCAGCAGCCCAATTACCCAGTATGGCTACACCTTC.

At least ten counts were recorded for this clonotype. This chain links TRBV18 with TRBJ1-1, with D uncertain. Looked up from germline, CDR1 is KGHSH and CDR2 is LQKENI. The CDR3 runs to 14 residues. V lost 2 bases and J lost 2, with 9 bases in between. The chain's CDR3 is CASSPFRENTEAFF. The CDR3, as DNA: TGTGCCAGCTCACCATTTCGGGAAAACACTGAAGCTTTCTTT.

This clonotype has at least ten counts. The J gene is TRBJ2-3, the V gene TRBV2; D may be TRBD2 (5 bases). Deletions cut 5 bases from V and 2 bases from J, with 17 bases between. The germline V gene encodes CDR1 SNHLY and CDR2 FYNNEI. The length of the CDR3 is 16 residues. CDR3: CASSPGLFTLTDTQYF. For the CDR3, the DNA is TGTGCCAGCAGTCCTGGACTTTTTACCCTCACAGATACGCAGTATTTT.

The chain uses TRBV4-2 and TRBJ2-3; 9 bases map to TRBD2. CDR1 is LGHNA, CDR2 YNFKEQ, per germline. The CDR3 is made up of 19 amino acids. Unmatched junction bases numbered 12, after V lost 0 bases and J lost 2 bases. CDR3 nucleotide sequence: TGTGCCAGCAGCCAAGATAGACTAGCGGCGGACCCAAACACAGATACGCAGTATTTT. Translated, it gives CASSQDRLAADPNTDTQYF.

This clonotype was picked up a small number of times. The V and J genes are TRBV3-1 and TRBJ2-1, with 7 bases lining up with TRBD2. In germline, CDR1 is LGHDT, CDR2 YNNKEL (reference sequence). The CDR3 is made up of 15 amino acids. V was pared by 0 bases and J by 6 bases, with 5 bases of the junction left unmatched. DNA for the CDR3: TGTGCCAGCAGCCAAGACACTAGCGCGGGCAATGAGCAGTTCTTC. Translation: CASSQDTSAGNEQFF.

This clonotype was found many times. The chain combines TRBV12-3 or TRBV12-4 with TRBJ1-2, with a weak D call TRBD1 (5 bases). V was cut by 3 bases and J by 3 bases, with 14 bases left in between. The CDR3 is 15 residues long. CDR3 protein: CASSFVGEMDYGYTF. CDR3 DNA: TGTGCCAGCAGTTTCGTGGGGGAAATGGACTATGGCTACACCTTC.

CDR3: CATSDSRVFGADTQYF. The CDR3 DNA sequence: TGTGCCACCAGTGACTCCAGGGTCTTCGGGGCAGATACGCAGTATTTT. V is TRBV24-1 and J is TRBJ2-3; perhaps D is TRBD1 or TRBD2 (5 bases each). CDR3 length: 16 amino acids. Trimming pared 4 bases from V and 4 bases from J, leaving 17 bases between. Germline assignment: CDR1 KGHDR and CDR2 SFDVKD.

This clonotype was found a few times. The J gene is TRBJ1-1, the V gene TRBV29-1; no reliable D call. Per germline, CDR1 SQVTM and CDR2 ANQGSEA. This CDR3 is built from 13 residues. The CDR3 DNA is TGCAGGATAGATCCCAATGCGAACACTGAAGCTTTCTTT. It specifies CRIDPNANTEAFF.

The V and J genes are TRBV29-1 and TRBJ1-4; TRBD1 might be the D (6 bases). Germline CDR1 and CDR2: SQVTM and ANQGSEA. Between the trimmed V and J ends, which lost 7 bases and 8 bases, there was a span of 20 bases. CDR3 size: 14 residues. The CDR3 DNA sequence: TGCAGCGCTCGGACAGTGGCTGATAGGGAAAAACTGTTTTTT. This encodes CSARTVADREKLFF.

This clonotype showed up just a few times. The J gene is TRBJ2-1, the V gene TRBV10-3, with 10 bases identical to TRBD1. Germline CDR1 reads ENHRY; CDR2 reads SYGVKD. This CDR3 is 15 amino acids long. The J segment lost 9 bases and the V segment lost 4 bases, leaving 9 bases of the junction unmatched. The CDR3 loop is CAISGPGQGNVEQFF. CDR3 coding DNA: TGTGCCATCAGTGGGCCGGGACAGGGGAATGTTGAGCAGTTCTTC.

The chain has TRBV20-1 and TRBJ2-1; 7 nucleotides agree with TRBD2. The CDR3 runs to 12 residues. CDR1 is DFQATT and CDR2 is SNEGSKA in the germline V gene (reference sequence). V shed 7 bases and J 4 bases; nucleotides not matched to a gene: 4. This CDR3 is CSGLAAYNEQFF. The CDR3 DNA reads as TGCAGTGGGCTAGCGGCGTACAATGAGCAGTTCTTC.

In its sample, this clonotype was seen a few times. The chain uses TRBV7-9 and TRBJ1-1; no reliable D call. The CDR3 runs to 14 residues. Germline V gives CDR1 SEHNR, CDR2 FQNEAQ (reference sequence). V lost 2 bases and J lost 0, with 7 bases in between. As DNA, the CDR3 is TGTGCCAGCAGCTTACCGGGCTTGAACACTGAAGCTTTCTTT. It is translated as CASSLPGLNTEAFF. The full variable domain, in which reference TRBV7-9 and TRBJ1-1 provide the parts outside the CDR3, is DTGVSQNPRHKITKRGQNVTFRCDPISEHNRLYWYRQTLGQGPEFLTYFQNEAQLEKSRLLSDRFSAERPKGSFSTLEIQRTEQGDSAMYLCASSLPGLNTEAFFGQGTRLTVV.